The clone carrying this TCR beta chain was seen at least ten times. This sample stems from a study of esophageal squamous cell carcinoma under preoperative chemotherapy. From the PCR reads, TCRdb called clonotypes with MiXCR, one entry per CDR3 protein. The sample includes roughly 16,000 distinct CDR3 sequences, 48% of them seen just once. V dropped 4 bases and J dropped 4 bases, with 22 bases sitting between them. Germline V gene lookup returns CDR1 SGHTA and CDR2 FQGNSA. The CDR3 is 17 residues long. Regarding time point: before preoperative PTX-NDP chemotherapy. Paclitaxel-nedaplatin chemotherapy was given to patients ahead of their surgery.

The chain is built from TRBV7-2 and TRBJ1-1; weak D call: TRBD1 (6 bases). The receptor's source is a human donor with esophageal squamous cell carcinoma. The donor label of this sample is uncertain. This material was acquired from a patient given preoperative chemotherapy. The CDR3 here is CASSSESGAGWVTEAFF. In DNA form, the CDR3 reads TGTGCCAGCAGCTCAGAGTCGGGGGCAGGGTGGGTCACTGAAGCTTTCTTT.